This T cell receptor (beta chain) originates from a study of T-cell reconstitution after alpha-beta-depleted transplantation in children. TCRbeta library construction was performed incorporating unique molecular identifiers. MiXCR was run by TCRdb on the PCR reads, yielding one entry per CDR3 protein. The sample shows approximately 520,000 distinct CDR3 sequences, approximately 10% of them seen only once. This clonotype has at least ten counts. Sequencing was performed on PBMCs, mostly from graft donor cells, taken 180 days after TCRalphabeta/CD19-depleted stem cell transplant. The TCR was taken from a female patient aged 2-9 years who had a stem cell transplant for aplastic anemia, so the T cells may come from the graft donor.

CDR3 sequence: CSVVGERSDTQYF. Written as DNA, the CDR3 is TGCAGCGTTGTGGGGGAGCGGTCAGATACGCAGTATTTT. The chain couples TRBV29-1 to TRBJ2-3; D is tentatively TRBD1 or TRBD2 (5 bases each). The length of the CDR3 is 13 residues. V was pared by 4 bases and J by 4 bases, with 12 bases between. Germline CDR1 and CDR2: SQVTM and ANQGSEA.